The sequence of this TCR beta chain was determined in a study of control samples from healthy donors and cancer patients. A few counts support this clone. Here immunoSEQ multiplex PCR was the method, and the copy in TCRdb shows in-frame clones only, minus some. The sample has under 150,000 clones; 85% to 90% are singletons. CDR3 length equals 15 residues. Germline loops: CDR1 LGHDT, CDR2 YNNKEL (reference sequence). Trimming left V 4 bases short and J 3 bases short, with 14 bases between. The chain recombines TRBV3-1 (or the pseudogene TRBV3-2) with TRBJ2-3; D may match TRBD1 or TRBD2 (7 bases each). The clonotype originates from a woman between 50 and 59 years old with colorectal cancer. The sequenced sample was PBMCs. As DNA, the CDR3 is TGTGCCAGCAGCCCCGGGGGGACAGATACAGATACGCAGTATTTT. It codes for CASSPGGTDTDTQYF.